Presented here are 17 T cell receptor beta chains from one specimen sequenced in a study of memory CD4+ T cells and cytomegalovirus serostatus. Generated by immunoSEQ multiplex PCR, the TCRdb table keeps only in-frame clones and is missing some. The table includes around 26,000 clones, about 80% detected once. Single viable CD3+CD4+CD8-CD45RO+ cells were sorted as the memory CD4+ T cells. Material for sequencing was memory CD4+ T cells from blood. Receptor source: an adult in good health and CMV-seronegative.

The V gene is TRBV18, the J gene TRBJ1-2; 8 bases agree with TRBD1. Trimming at V came to 3 bases and at J to 7 bases, leaving 4 bases not matched to a gene. Germline-derived CDR1 and CDR2 are KGHSH and LQKENI. The CDR3 runs 13 residues. This CDR3 reads CASSPSGGSGYTF. CDR3 bases: TGTGCCAGCTCACCCTCAGGGGGCTCTGGCTACACCTTC.

This chain links TRBV5-1 with TRBJ2-7, with a tentative D call TRBD2 (6 bases). Germline V gives CDR1 SGHRS, CDR2 YFSETQ. The CDR3 spans 15 residues. Trimming stripped 0 bases from V and 3 bases from J, with 13 bases between. The CDR3 DNA reads TGCGCCAGCAGCTTGGCCGGCGGGGTCAACTACGAGCAGTACTTC. It translates to CASSLAGGVNYEQYF.

The rearrangement uses TRBV25-1 and TRBJ2-7; D is perhaps TRBD1 or TRBD2 (5 bases each). The CDR3 extends over 14 amino acids. CDR1 MGHDK and CDR2 SYGVNS come from the germline V gene. Between the trimmed V and J ends, which lost 4 bases and 6 bases, there was a span of 16 bases. CDR3 DNA: TGTGCCAGCAGTGGGGCCGGGACGGTTCGCGAGCAGTACTTC. This gives the protein CASSGAGTVREQYF.

The rearrangement joins TRBV27 to TRBJ1-2; 7 bases match TRBD1. The V and J ends lost 4 bases and 4 bases, in that order; junction bases with no gene match: 6. Germline values: CDR1 MNHEY, CDR2 SMNVEV (reference sequence). The CDR3 loop spans 14 amino acids. The CDR3: CASSSARTGYGYTF. Here the CDR3 DNA reads TGTGCCAGCAGTTCCGCGAGGACAGGCTATGGCTACACCTTC.

The chain recombines TRBV9 with TRBJ1-4, with D perhaps TRBD1 (6 bases). Germline V gene data show CDR1 as SGDLS and CDR2 as YYNGEE. Trimming pared 0 bases from V and 5 bases from J, leaving 11 bases between. The CDR3 runs 15 residues. The CDR3 is CASSVGPGDNEKLFF. CDR3 bases: TGTGCCAGCAGCGTAGGCCCAGGGGACAATGAAAAACTGTTTTTT.

The genes are TRBV27 and TRBJ2-7; 8 bases fit TRBD1. The CDR3 has 16 residues. J lost 4 bases, V lost 2 bases, and 10 bases had no gene match. Germline assignment: CDR1 MNHEY and CDR2 SMNVEV (reference sequence). The CDR3 is CASSLTAQGANYEQYF. DNA of the CDR3: TGTGCCAGCAGTTTAACCGCTCAGGGGGCAAATTACGAGCAGTACTTC.

CDR3 amino acids: CASSQDYNPRDEQFF. The CDR3 DNA reads TGTGCCAGCAGCCAAGACTACAACCCTCGCGATGAGCAGTTCTTC. J is TRBJ2-1 and V is TRBV4-2, with D unclear. Per the germline V gene, CDR1 is LGHNA and CDR2 is YNFKEQ. V was shortened by 0 bases and J by 8 bases, with 14 bases between the two germline ends. The CDR3 length is 15 residues.

This clone was counted only a few times. The chain uses TRBV29-1 and TRBJ2-1; 13 positions match TRBD2. Germline V gene lookup returns CDR1 SQVTM and CDR2 ANQGSEA. Trimming at V came to 5 bases and at J to 7 bases, leaving 8 bases not matched to a gene. This CDR3 region has 15 residues. As DNA, the CDR3 is TGCAGCGTTCGACTAGCGGGGGGAGCGGGAAATGAGCAGTTCTTC. It translates to CSVRLAGGAGNEQFF.

Here the CDR3 reads CASSVEAGRETQYF. In DNA form, the CDR3 reads TGTGCCAGCAGCGTAGAGGCAGGGCGGGAGACCCAGTACTTC. This chain uses TRBV9 with TRBJ2-5; a weak D match, TRBD1 (5 bases). The ends were cut back, 0 bases at V and 5 bases at J, with 11 bases in the middle. The germline V gene encodes CDR1 SGDLS and CDR2 YYNGEE. The CDR3 sequence is 14 residues long.

J is TRBJ1-1 and V is TRBV5-4, with D possibly matching TRBD1 (6 bases). The V end was cut by 4 bases, the J end by 0 bases, with 16 bases between. The length of the CDR3 is 16 residues. Germline loops: CDR1 SGHNT, CDR2 YYREEE (reference sequence). The CDR3 DNA is TGTGCCAGCAGCCCCGGTGGGGGGGCCATGAACACTGAAGCTTTCTTT. This gives the protein CASSPGGGAMNTEAFF.

This clone showed up just a few times. The chain links TRBV15 to TRBJ1-6; 8 bases are a match to TRBD1. The CDR3 spans 15 residues. The germline V gene encodes CDR1 LNHNV and CDR2 YYDKDF (reference sequence). V was clipped by 5 bases and J by 7 bases; unmatched bases: 7. CDR3 bases: TGTGCCACCAGCGTCGACAGGGGAATCAATTCACCCCTCCACTTT. This codes for CATSVDRGINSPLHF. Full variable domain (remainder filled in from reference TRBV15 and TRBJ1-6): DAMVIQNPRYQVTQFGKPVTLSCSQTLNHNVMYWYQQKSSQAPKLLFHYYDKDFNNEADTPDNFQSRRPNTSFCFLDIRSPGLGDTAMYLCATSVDRGINSPLHFGNGTRLTVT.

This clone appeared once. The V call is TRBV4-1, the J call TRBJ2-2; D not certain. Between the trimmed V and J ends, which lost 0 bases and 2 bases, there was a span of 4 bases. In germline, CDR1 is MGHRA, CDR2 YSYEKL. The CDR3 consists of 14 residues. CDR3 region: CASSQDPNTGELFF. The CDR3 DNA sequence: TGCGCCAGCAGCCAAGATCCCAACACCGGGGAGCTGTTTTTT.

The table lists this clone with a few counts. The chain carries TRBV6-6 and TRBJ2-1; 7 bases are shared with TRBD1. The CDR3 loop spans 15 amino acids. V was pared by 7 bases and J by 3 bases, with 9 bases of the junction left unmatched. CDR1 MNHNY and CDR2 SVGAGI come from the germline V gene (reference sequence). DNA for the CDR3: TGTGCCAGCATCCAAGGACAGGTTTACTACAATGAGCAGTTCTTC. It translates to CASIQGQVYYNEQFF.

This clone occurred a few times. The chain employs TRBV6-1 and TRBJ2-2; 10 bases map to TRBD1. CDR1 MNHNS and CDR2 SASEGT come from the germline V gene. This CDR3 has 15 residues. V shed 5 bases and J 7 bases; nucleotides not matched to a gene: 7. CDR3 protein: CASSIDRGQGGELFF. The CDR3, as DNA: TGTGCCAGCAGTATAGACAGGGGGCAAGGCGGGGAGCTGTTTTTT.

In its sample, this clone was seen a few times. Additional DNA sequences in this sample encode the identical CDR3. The chain links TRBV30 to TRBJ1-5; D gene uncertain. Germline-derived CDR1 and CDR2 are GTSNPN and SVGIG (reference sequence). The CDR3 is 13 residues long. Trimming left V 2 bases short and J 0 bases short, with 5 bases between. The CDR3 bases are TGTGCCTGGAGTACAGATAGCAATCAGCCCCAGCATTTT. As protein: CAWSTDSNQPQHF.

This clone was seen a few times. The genes are TRBV7-9 and TRBJ1-1; D is unresolved. V dropped 5 bases and J dropped 1 base, with 11 bases sitting between them. CDR3 length equals 14 residues. CDR1 is SEHNR and CDR2 is FQNEAQ in the germline V gene (reference sequence). CDR3 in amino acids: CASSPVGGNTEAFF. CDR3 nucleotide sequence: TGTGCCAGCAGCCCCGTAGGCGGGAACACTGAAGCTTTCTTT.

Only a few counts were recorded for this clone. The chain has TRBV19 and TRBJ1-2; no definite D call. This CDR3 contains 12 residues. CDR1 is LNHDA and CDR2 is SQIVND in the germline V gene (reference sequence). V gave up 5 bases and J gave up 4 bases, with 8 bases separating them. CDR3: CASSQVAYGYTF. As DNA, the CDR3 is TGTGCCAGTAGTCAAGTGGCCTATGGCTACACCTTC.